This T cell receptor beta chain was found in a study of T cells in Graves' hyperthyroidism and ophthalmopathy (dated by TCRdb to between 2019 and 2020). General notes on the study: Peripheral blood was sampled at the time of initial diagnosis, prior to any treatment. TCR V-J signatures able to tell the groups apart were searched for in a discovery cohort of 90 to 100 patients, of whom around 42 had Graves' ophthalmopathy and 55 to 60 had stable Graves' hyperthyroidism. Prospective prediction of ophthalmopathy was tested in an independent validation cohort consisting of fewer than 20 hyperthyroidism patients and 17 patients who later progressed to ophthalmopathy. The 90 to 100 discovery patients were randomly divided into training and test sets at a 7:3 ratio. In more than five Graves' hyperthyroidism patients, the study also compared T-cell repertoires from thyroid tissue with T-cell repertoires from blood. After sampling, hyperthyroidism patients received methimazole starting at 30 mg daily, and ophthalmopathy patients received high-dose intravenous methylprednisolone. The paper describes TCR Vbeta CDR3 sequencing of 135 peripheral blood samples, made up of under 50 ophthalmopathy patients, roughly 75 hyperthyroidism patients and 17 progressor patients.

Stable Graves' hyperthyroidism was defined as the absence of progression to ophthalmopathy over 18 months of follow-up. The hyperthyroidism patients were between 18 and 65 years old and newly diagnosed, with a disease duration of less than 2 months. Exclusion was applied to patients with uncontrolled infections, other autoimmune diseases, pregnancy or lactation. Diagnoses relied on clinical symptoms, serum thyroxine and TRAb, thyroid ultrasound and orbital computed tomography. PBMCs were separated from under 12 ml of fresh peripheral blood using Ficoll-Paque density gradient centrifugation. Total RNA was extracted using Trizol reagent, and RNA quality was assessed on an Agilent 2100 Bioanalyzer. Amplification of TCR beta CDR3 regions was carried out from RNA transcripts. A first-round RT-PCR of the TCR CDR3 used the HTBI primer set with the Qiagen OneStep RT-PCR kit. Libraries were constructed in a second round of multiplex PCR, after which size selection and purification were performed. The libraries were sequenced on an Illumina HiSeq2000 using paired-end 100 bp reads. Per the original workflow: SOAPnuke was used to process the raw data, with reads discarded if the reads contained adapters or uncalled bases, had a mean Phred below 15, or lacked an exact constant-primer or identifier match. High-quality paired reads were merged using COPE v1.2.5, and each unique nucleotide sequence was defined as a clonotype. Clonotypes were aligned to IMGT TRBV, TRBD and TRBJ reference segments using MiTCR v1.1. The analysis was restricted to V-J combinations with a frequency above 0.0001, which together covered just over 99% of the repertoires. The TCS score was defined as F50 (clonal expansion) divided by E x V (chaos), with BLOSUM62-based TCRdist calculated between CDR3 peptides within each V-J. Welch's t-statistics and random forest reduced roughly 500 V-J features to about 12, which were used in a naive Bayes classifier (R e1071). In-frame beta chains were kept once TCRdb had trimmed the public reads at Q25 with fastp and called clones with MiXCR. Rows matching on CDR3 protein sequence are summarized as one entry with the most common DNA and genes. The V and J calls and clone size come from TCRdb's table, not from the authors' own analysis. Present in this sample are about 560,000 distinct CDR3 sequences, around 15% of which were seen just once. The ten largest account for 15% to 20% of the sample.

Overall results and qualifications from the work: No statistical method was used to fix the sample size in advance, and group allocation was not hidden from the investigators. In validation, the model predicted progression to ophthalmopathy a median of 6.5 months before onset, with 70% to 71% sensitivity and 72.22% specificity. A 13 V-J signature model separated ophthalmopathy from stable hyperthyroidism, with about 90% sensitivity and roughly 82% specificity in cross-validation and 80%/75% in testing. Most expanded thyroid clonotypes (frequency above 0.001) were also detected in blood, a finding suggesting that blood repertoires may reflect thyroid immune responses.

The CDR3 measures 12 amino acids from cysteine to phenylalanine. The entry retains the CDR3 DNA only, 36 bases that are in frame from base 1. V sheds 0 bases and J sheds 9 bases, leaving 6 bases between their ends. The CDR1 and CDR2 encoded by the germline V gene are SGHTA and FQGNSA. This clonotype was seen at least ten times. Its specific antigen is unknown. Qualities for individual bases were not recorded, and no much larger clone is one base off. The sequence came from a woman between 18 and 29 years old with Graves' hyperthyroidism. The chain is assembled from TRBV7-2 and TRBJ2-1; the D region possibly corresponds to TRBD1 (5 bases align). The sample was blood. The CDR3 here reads CASSLAQGEQFF. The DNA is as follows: TGTGCCAGCAGCTTAGCGCAGGGTGAGCAGTTCTTC.